This T cell receptor (beta chain) was recovered during a study of blood T cell repertoires in COVID-19. Whole-study context: T cells, B-cell-depleted T cells, or PBMCs supplied cDNA or gDNA.

The CDR3 is made up of 14 amino acids. V lost 6 bases, J lost 4 bases, and 1 base stayed unmatched. Germline CDR1 KGHSH, CDR2 LQKENI. Per the authors' pipeline: Nucleated cell counts were estimated from reference gene primer amplification. The assay was immunoSEQ multiplex PCR, and TCRdb's table has in-frame clones only and misses some. V, J and clone size were drawn from that table, and D and trimming were deduced from the DNA. Among roughly 90,000 clones, over 70% were seen once, and the ten largest hold around 29%. This clonotype was sampled from a woman of 80 years or more with active or convalescent COVID-19. The gene calls are TRBV18 and TRBJ1-6, with 9 bases lining up with TRBD1. Material for sequencing was peripheral blood. CDR3 amino acids: CASSGTGYNSPLHF. The CDR3 DNA sequence: TGTGCCAGCTCCGGGACAGGGTATAATTCACCCCTCCACTTT.